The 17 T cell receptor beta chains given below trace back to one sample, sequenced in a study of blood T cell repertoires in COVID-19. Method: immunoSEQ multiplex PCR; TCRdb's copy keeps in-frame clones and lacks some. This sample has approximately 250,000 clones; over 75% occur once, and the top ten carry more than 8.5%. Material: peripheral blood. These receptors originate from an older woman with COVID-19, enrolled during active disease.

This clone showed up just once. DNA of the CDR3: TGTGCCAGTAGTCGTACCGGGACAGGGGGCTACGAGCAGTACTTC. Translating it yields CASSRTGTGGYEQYF. The chain joins TRBV19 to TRBJ2-7; TRBD1 matches 11 bases. The CDR3 is made up of 15 amino acids. CDR1 is LNHDA and CDR2 is SQIVND in the germline V gene (reference sequence). V dropped 5 bases and J dropped 3; count of bases not matched to a gene: 6.

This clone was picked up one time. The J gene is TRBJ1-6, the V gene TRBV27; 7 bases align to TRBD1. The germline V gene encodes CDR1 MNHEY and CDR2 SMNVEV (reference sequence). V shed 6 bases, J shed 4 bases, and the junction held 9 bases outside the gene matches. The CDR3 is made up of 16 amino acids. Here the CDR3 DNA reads TGTGCCAGCAGACTGACAGGGTACACATATAATTCACCCCTCCACTTT. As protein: CASRLTGYTYNSPLHF.

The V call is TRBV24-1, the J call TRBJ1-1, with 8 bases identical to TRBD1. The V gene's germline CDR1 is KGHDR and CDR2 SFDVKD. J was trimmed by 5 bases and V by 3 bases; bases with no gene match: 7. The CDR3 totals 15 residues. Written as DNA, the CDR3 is TGTGCCACCAGTGATCCGGGGACAGGCAAAACTGAAGCTTTCTTT. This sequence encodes CATSDPGTGKTEAFF.

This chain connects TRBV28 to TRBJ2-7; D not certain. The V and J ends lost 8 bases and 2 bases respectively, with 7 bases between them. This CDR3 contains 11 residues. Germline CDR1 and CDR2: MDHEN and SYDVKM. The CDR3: CASQAAYEQYF. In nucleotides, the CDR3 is TGTGCCAGCCAAGCCGCCTACGAGCAGTACTTC.

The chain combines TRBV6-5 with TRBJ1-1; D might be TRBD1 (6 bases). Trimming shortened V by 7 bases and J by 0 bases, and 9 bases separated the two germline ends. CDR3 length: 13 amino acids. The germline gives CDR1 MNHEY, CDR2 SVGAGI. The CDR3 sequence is CASIGQLNTEAFF. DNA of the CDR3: TGTGCCAGCATCGGACAGTTGAACACTGAAGCTTTCTTT.

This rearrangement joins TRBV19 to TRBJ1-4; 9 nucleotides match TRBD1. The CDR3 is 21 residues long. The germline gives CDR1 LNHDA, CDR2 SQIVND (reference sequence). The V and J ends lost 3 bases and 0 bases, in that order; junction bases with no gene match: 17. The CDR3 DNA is TGTGCCAGTAGTATCCCCCCGGGACAGGGACCGACAATTGCAACTAATGAAAAACTGTTTTTT. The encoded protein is CASSIPPGQGPTIATNEKLFF. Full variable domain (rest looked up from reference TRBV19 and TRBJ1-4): DGGITQSPKYLFRKEGQNVTLSCEQNLNHDAMYWYRQDPGQGLRLIYYSQIVNDFQKGDIAEGYSVSREKKESFPLTVTSAQKNPTAFYLCASSIPPGQGPTIATNEKLFFGSGTQLSVL.

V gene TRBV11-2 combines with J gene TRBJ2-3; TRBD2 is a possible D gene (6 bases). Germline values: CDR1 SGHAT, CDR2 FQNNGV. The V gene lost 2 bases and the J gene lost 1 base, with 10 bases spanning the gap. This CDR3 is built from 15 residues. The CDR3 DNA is TGTGCCAGCAGCTTATTCAGGGAGGGCACAGATACGCAGTATTTT. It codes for CASSLFREGTDTQYF.

The CDR3 spells CASSLANREHQPQHF. CDR3 DNA sequence: TGTGCCAGCAGCTTAGCGAACAGGGAGCATCAGCCCCAGCATTTT. This rearrangement joins TRBV7-2 to TRBJ1-5; a possible D gene is TRBD1 (6 bases). V shed 0 bases and J shed 5 bases, with 11 bases lying between them. CDR1 is SGHTA, CDR2 FQGNSA, per germline. CDR3 length equals 15 residues.

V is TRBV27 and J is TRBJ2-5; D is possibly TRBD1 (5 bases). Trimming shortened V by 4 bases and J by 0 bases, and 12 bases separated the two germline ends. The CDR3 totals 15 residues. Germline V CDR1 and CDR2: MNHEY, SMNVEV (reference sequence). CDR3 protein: CASSSRTKYQETQYF. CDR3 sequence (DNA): TGTGCCAGCAGTTCCCGGACAAAGTACCAAGAGACCCAGTACTTC.

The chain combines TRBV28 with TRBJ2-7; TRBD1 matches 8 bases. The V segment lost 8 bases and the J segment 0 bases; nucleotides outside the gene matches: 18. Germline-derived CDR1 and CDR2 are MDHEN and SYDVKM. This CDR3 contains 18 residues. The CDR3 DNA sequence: TGTGCCAGCTCACCCTGGGCCGGGACAGGCTTCTCCTCCTACGAGCAGTACTTC. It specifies CASSPWAGTGFSSYEQYF. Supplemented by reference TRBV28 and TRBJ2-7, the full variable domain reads DVKVTQSSRYLVKRTGEKVFLECVQDMDHENMFWYRQDPGLGLRLIYFSYDVKMKEKGDIPEGYSVSREKKERFSLILESASTNQTSMYLCASSPWAGTGFSSYEQYFGPGTRLTVT.

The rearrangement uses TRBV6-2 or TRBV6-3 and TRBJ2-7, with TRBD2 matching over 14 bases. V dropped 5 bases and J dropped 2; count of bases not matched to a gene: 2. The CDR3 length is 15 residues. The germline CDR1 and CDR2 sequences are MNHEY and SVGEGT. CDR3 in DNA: TGTGCCAGCAGTACGGGACTAGCGGGAGCCTACGAGCAGTACTTC. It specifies CASSTGLAGAYEQYF.

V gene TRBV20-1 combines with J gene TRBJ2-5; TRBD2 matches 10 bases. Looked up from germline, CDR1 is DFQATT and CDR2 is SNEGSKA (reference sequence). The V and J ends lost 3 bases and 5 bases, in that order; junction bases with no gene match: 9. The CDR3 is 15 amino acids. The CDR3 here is CSASSPSGREETQYF. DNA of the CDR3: TGCAGTGCTAGTTCTCCCAGCGGGAGGGAGGAGACCCAGTACTTC.

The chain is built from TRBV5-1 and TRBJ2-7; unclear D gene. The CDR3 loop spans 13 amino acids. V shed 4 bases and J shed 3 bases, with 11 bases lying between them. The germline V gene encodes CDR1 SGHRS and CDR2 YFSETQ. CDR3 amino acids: CASSPYVGYEQYF. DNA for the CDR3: TGCGCCAGCAGCCCTTACGTCGGCTACGAGCAGTACTTC. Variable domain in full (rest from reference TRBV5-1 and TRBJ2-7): KAGVTQTPRYLIKTRGQQVTLSCSPISGHRSVSWYQQTPGQGLQFLFEYFSETQRNKGNFPGRFSGRQFSNSRSEMNVSTLELGDSALYLCASSPYVGYEQYFGPGTRLTVT.

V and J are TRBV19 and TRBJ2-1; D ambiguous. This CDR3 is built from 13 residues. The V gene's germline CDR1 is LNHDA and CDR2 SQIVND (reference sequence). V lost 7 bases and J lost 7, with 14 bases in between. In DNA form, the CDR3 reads TGTGCCAGTATCAGTCGAGCGAGGAATGAGCAGTTCTTC. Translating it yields CASISRARNEQFF.

CDR3 DNA: TGTGCCAGCAGCGCCCGGGAGACCCAGTACTTC. Translated: CASSARETQYF. The gene calls are TRBV7-9 and TRBJ2-5; D uncertain. The CDR3 totals 11 residues. The germline V gene has CDR1 SEHNR and CDR2 FQNEAQ (reference sequence). Trimming removed 5 bases at V and 5 bases at J, with 6 bases between.

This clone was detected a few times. The DNA for the CDR3 is TGTGCCAGCAGTACGACTACCCTCTACGAGCAGTACTTC. Residues: CASSTTTLYEQYF. The gene calls are TRBV6-5 and TRBJ2-7; maybe TRBD2 (5 bases). V lost 5 bases to trimming and J lost 3 bases, with 11 bases between them. In germline, CDR1 is MNHEY, CDR2 SVGAGI. There are 13 residues in the CDR3.

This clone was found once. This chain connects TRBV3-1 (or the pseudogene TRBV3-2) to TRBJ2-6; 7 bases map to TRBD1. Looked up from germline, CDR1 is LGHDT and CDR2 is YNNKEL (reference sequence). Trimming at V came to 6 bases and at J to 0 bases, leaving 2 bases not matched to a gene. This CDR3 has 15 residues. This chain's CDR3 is CASRQGYSGANVLTF. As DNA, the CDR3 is TGTGCCAGCAGACAGGGGTACTCTGGGGCCAACGTCCTGACTTTC.